The rows below give T cell receptor beta chains drawn from one sample of a study of blood T cell repertoires in COVID-19. The method was immunoSEQ multiplex PCR; TCRdb's version includes in-frame clones alone and lacks a portion of them. This table has hundreds of thousands of clones, 82% appearing once. Sequencing was done on a sample of PBMCs or T cells enriched from blood (not recorded which). The source of these receptors is a man aged 35-49 years who had been exposed to COVID-19. CDR3s include the opening cysteine and the closing phenylalanine or tryptophan. A D gene is named only where the DNA matches it firmly. Part of the rows lack a size; the others show once, few, many or a class for expanded clones.

V: TRBV6-5
J: TRBJ1-6
D: NA
size: few
CDR3: CASRLSRSYNSPLHF

V: TRBV5-1
J: TRBJ2-3
D: TRBD1
size: NA
CDR3: CASSVDRARTDTQYF

V: TRBV30
J: TRBJ2-7
D: NA
size: NA
CDR3: CAWRDRIYEQYF

V: TRBV19
J: TRBJ1-1
D: TRBD1
size: NA
CDR3: CATRQGAFLDTEAFF

V: TRBV27
J: TRBJ2-7
D: NA
size: NA
CDR3: CASSLSPLTYEQYF

V: TRBV30
J: TRBJ2-1
D: NA
size: NA
CDR3: CAGAESLYEQFF

V: TRBV6-5
J: TRBJ2-7
D: TRBD2
size: NA
CDR3: CASRPGLAGDEQYF

V: TRBV18
J: TRBJ2-1
D: NA
size: NA
CDR3: CASSPRWGEAPYNEQFF

V: TRBV9
J: TRBJ1-1
D: NA
size: NA
CDR3: CASSPRQPMNTEAFF

V: TRBV27
J: TRBJ2-1
D: TRBD2
size: NA
CDR3: CASSSRLAGNNEQFF

V: TRBV5-1
J: TRBJ2-5
D: NA
size: few
CDR3: CASSLGQVTQETQYF

V: TRBV12-5
J: TRBJ2-1
D: NA
size: NA
CDR3: CASLILNEQFF

V: TRBV6-4
J: TRBJ2-2
D: NA
size: NA
CDR3: CASSDSLADHTGELFF

V: TRBV7-9
J: TRBJ2-3
D: TRBD2
size: once
CDR3: CASSNHLRGLAQRRTQYF

V: TRBV7-3
J: TRBJ2-2
D: NA
size: many
CDR3: CASTPGTTNTGELFF

V: TRBV6-1
J: TRBJ1-2
D: NA
size: NA
CDR3: CASSEMGEATGYGYTF